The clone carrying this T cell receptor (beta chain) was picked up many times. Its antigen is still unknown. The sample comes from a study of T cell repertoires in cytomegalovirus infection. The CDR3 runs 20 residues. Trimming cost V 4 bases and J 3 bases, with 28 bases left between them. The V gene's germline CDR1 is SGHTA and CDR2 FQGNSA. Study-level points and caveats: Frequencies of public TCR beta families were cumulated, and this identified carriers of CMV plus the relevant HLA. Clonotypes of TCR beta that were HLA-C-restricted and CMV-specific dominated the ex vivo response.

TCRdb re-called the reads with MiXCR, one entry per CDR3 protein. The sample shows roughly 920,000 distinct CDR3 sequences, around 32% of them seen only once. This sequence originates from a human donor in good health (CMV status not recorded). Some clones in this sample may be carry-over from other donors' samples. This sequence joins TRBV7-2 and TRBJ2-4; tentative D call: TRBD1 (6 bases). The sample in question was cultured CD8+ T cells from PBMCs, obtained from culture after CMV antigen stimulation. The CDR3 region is CASSSHPNYRELYDKNIQYF. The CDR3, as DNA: TGTGCCAGCAGCTCCCACCCAAATTACAGGGAACTGTACGACAAAAACATTCAGTACTTC.